These 6 T cell receptor beta chains share one sample of origin, sequenced in a study of T cells in Graves' hyperthyroidism and ophthalmopathy. TCR beta CDR3 regions were amplified from RNA. A set of HTBI primers served as the primers for a first-round RT-PCR of the TCR CDR3. TCRdb ran MiXCR on the multiplex PCR reads and lists one entry per CDR3 protein. This table holds a few hundred thousand distinct CDR3 sequences, 13% to 15% found once. The sequencing sample was made of blood. All receptors derive from a woman younger than 35 with Graves' hyperthyroidism.

This clonotype was counted many times. V and J are TRBV7-3 and TRBJ2-2; unclear D gene. Germline V CDR1 and CDR2: SGHTA, FQGTGA. The CDR3 consists of 12 residues. The V and J ends lost 4 bases and 4 bases respectively, with 4 bases between them. The CDR3 DNA reads as TGTGCCAGCAGCTCCGCCACCGGGGAGCTGTTTTTT. This translates into CASSSATGELFF.

At least ten counts were recorded for this clonotype. The rearrangement uses TRBV6-1 and TRBJ2-7; D unresolved. V was trimmed by 10 bases and J by 2 bases, leaving 15 bases between them. In germline, CDR1 is MNHNS, CDR2 SASEGT. CDR3 length: 13 residues. CDR3 DNA sequence: TGTGCCACCCTCGGATCCAGGACCTACGAGCAGTACTTC. This sequence encodes CATLGSRTYEQYF.

The chain has TRBV12-3 or TRBV12-4 and TRBJ2-5, with D possibly called TRBD1 or TRBD2 (5 bases each). The CDR3 sequence is 15 residues long. Trimming took 3 bases from V and 3 from J, leaving 14 bases between them. CDR3 bases: TGTGCCAGCAGTTTGTTTCTTCTGGGGGAAGAGACCCAGTACTTC. The encoded protein is CASSLFLLGEETQYF.

This clonotype was found many times. CDR3 sequence: CAWSVRPTWETQYF. CDR3 sequence (DNA): TGTGCCTGGAGTGTACGGCCTACGTGGGAGACCCAGTACTTC. The chain joins TRBV30 to TRBJ2-5, with unresolved D. V was trimmed by 0 bases and J by 5 bases, leaving 13 bases between them. Germline-derived CDR1 and CDR2 are GTSNPN and SVGIG (reference sequence). The CDR3 is 14 residues long. Using reference TRBV30 and TRBJ2-5 for the parts outside the CDR3, the full variable domain is SQTIHQWPATLVQPVGSPLSLECTVEGTSNPNLYWYRQAAGRGLQLLFYSVGIGQISSEVPQNLSASRPQDRQFILSSKKLLLSDSGFYLCAWSVRPTWETQYFGPGTRLLVL.

This clonotype was detected ten times or more. The rearrangement joins TRBV3-1 to TRBJ1-3; D unclear. The CDR3 extends over 16 amino acids. The V end was cut by 1 base, the J end by 4 bases, with 14 bases between. In germline, CDR1 is LGHDT, CDR2 YNNKEL (reference sequence). The CDR3 DNA reads TGTGCCAGCAGCCAAGGGTGGTGGGTGGACGGAAACACCATATATTTT. Translating it yields CASSQGWWVDGNTIYF.

This clonotype was found many times. This rearrangement joins TRBV30 to TRBJ1-2; 7 nucleotides agree with TRBD1. The ends lost 2 bases at V and 4 bases at J; junction bases unmatched: 4. In germline, CDR1 is GTSNPN, CDR2 SVGIG (reference sequence). The CDR3 is made up of 13 amino acids. Here the CDR3 DNA reads TGTGCCTGGAGTTCGGACAGGACCTATGGCTACACCTTC. This gives the protein CAWSSDRTYGYTF. Looking up the rest from reference TRBV30 and TRBJ1-2 gives the full variable domain: SQTIHQWPATLVQPVGSPLSLECTVEGTSNPNLYWYRQAAGRGLQLLFYSVGIGQISSEVPQNLSASRPQDRQFILSSKKLLLSDSGFYLCAWSSDRTYGYTFGSGTRLTVV.